This T cell receptor beta chain emerged from a study of HIV-infected children after antiretroviral therapy interruption. Background on the study: Most participating children were previously exposed to EBV and CMV.

RNA-based 3' RACE libraries used unique molecular identifiers. Each CDR3 protein is one row after TCRdb ran MiXCR on the 3' RACE reads. The data contain 70,000 to 90,000 distinct CDR3 sequences, approximately 6.9% of them singletons. Study-wide findings and caveats: Naive CD4+ sequences overlapped less between time points once interruption began.

Treatment denoted: PENTA 11 planned treatment interruption arm or continuous ART arm. Cryopreserved PBMC samples required at least 5 million viable cells. Germline CDR1 is KGHSH and CDR2 is LQKENI. V was clipped by 3 bases and J by 5 bases; unmatched bases: 15. The CDR3 has 17 residues. This clonotype was picked up many times. What it recognizes is unknown. This clonotype was sampled from a pool of human donors with HIV. This chain joins TRBV18 and TRBJ2-7, with 8 bases aligning to TRBD1. This material consisted of CD45RA+ CD4+ T cells from PBMCs, pooled from several time points, taken from a donor given antiretroviral therapy, either interrupted or continuous. Subset defined: naive CD4+ CD45RA+ CD45RO- T cells. The CDR3 bases are TGTGCCAGCTCACCGATTAAAGGACAGGGCGGTCTCCACGAGCAGTACTTC. Its protein is CASSPIKGQGGLHEQYF.